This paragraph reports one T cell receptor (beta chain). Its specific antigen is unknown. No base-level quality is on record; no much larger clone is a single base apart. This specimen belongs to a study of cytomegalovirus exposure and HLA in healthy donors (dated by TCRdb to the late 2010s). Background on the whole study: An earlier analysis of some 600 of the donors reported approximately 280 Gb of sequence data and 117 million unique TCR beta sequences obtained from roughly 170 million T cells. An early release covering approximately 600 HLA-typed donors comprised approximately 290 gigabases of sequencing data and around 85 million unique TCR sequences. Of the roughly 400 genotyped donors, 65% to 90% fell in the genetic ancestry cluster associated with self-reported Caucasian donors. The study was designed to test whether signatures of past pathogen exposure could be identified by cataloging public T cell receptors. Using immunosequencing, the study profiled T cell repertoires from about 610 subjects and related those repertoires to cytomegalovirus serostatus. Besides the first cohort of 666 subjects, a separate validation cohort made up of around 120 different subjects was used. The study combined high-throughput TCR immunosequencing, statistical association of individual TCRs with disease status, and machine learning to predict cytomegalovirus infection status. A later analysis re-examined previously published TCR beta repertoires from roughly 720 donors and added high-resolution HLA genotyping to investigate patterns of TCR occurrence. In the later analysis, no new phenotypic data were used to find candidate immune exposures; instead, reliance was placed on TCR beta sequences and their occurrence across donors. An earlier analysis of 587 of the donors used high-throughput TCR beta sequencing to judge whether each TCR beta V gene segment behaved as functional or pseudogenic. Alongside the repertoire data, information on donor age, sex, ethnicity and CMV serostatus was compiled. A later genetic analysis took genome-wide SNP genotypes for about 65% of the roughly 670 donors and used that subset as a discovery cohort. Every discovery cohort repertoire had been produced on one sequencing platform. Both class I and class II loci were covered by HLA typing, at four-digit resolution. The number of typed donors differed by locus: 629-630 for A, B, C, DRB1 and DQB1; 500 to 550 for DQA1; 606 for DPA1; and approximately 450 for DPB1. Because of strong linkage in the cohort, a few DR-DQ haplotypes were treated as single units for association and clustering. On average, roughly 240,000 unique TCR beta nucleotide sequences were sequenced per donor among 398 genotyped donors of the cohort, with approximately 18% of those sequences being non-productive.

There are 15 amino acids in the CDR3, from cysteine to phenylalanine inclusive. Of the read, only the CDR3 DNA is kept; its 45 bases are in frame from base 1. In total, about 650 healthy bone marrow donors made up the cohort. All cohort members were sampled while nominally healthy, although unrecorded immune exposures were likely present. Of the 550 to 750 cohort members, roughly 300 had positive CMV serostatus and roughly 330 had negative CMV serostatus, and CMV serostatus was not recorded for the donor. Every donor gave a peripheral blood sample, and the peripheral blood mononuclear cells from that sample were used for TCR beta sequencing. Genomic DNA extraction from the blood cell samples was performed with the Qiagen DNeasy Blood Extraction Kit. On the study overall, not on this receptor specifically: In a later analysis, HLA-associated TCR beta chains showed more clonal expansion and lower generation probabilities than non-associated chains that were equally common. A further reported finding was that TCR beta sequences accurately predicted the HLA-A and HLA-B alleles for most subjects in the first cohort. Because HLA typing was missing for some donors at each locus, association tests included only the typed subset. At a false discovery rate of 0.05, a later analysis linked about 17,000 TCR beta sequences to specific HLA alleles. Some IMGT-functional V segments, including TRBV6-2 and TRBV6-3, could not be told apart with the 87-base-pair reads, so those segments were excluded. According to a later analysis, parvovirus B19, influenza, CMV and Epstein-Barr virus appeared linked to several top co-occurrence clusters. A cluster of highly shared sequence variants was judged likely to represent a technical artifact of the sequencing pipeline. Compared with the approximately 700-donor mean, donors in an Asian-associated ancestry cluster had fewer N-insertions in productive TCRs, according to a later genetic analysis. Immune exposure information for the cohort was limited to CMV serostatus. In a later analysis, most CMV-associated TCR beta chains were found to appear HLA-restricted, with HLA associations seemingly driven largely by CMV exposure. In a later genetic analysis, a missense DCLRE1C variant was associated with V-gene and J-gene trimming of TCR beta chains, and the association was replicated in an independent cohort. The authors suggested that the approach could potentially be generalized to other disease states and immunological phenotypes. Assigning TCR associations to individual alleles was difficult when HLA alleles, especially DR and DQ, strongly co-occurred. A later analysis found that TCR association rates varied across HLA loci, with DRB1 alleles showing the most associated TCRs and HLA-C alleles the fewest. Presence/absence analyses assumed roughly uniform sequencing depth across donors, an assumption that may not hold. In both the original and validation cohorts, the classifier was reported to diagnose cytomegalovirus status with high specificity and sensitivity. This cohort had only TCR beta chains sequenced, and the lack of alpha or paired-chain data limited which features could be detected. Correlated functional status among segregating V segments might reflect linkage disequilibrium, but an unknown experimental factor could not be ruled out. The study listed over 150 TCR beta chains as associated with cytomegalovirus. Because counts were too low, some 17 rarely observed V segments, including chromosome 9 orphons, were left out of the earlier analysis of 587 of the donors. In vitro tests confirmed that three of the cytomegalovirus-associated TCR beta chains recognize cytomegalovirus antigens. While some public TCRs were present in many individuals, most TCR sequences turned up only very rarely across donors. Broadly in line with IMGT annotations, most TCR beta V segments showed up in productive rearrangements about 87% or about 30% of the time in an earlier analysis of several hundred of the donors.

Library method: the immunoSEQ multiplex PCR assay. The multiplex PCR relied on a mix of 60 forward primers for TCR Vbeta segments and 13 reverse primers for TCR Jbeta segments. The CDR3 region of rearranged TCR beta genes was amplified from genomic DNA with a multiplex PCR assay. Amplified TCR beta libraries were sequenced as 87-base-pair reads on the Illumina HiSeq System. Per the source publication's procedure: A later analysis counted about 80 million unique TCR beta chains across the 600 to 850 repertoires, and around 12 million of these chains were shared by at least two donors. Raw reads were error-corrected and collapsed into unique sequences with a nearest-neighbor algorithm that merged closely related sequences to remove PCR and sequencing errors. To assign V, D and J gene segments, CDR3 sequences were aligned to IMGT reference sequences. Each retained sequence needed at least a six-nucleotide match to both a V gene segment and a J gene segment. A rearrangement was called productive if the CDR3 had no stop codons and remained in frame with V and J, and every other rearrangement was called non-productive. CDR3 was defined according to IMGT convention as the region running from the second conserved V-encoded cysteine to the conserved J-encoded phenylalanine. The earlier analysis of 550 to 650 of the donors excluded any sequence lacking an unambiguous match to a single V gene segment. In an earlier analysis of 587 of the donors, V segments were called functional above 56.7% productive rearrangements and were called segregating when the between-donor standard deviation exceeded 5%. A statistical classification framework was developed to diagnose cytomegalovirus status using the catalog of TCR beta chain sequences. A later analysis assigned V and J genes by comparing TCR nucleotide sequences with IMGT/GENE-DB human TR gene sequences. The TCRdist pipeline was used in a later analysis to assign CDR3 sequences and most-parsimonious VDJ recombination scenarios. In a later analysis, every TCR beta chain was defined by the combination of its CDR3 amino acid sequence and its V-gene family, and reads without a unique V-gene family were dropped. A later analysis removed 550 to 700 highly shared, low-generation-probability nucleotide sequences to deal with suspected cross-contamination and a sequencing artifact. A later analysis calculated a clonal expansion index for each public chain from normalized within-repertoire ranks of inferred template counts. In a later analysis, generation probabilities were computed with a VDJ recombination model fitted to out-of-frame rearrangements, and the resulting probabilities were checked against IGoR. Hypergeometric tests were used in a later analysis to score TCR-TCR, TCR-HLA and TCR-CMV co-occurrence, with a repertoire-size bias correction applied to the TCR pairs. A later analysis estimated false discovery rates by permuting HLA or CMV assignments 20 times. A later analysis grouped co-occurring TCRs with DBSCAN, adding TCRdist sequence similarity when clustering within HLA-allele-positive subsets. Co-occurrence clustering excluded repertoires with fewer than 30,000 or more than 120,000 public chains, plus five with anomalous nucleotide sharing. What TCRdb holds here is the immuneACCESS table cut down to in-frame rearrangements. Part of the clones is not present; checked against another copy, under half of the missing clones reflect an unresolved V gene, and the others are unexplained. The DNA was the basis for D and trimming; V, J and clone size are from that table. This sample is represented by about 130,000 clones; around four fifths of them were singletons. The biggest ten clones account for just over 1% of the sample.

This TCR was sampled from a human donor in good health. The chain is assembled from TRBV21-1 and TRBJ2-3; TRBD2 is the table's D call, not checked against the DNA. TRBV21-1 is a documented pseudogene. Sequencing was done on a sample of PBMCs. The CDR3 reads CASSETEPSTDTQYF. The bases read TGTGCCAGCAGCGAGACGGAGCCTAGCACAGATACGCAGTATTTT.